This is a list of T cell receptor beta chains from one sample in a study of T cells in Graves' hyperthyroidism and ophthalmopathy. MiXCR, run by TCRdb on the multiplex PCR reads, gives a single entry per CDR3 protein. The sample holds some 210,000 distinct CDR3 sequences, roughly a sixth seen once. The sequenced material came from blood. These TCRs come from a man between 50 and 59 years old with Graves' hyperthyroidism. Each CDR3 is given with its conserved first and last residue. The order of the fields is J gene, CDR3 length, V gene, CDR3 protein.

j_call: TRBJ2-3
cdr3_length: 16
v_call: TRBV10-1
cdr3_aa: CASSEGHSNWLDTQYF

j_call: TRBJ1-4
cdr3_length: 17
v_call: TRBV12-3/TRBV12-4
cdr3_aa: CASSPHRSLSANEKLFF

j_call: TRBJ1-3
cdr3_length: 17
v_call: TRBV28
cdr3_aa: CASSPSGGWRSGNTIYF

j_call: TRBJ2-1
cdr3_length: 11
v_call: TRBV7-9
cdr3_aa: CASSLAHEQFF

j_call: TRBJ1-5
cdr3_length: 15
v_call: TRBV10-3
cdr3_aa: CAISESVRSDQPQRF

j_call: TRBJ2-2
cdr3_length: 14
v_call: TRBV24-1
cdr3_aa: CATSTGSFPGELFF

j_call: TRBJ2-7
cdr3_length: 11
v_call: TRBV20-1
cdr3_aa: CSAQGSGEQYF

j_call: TRBJ2-3
cdr3_length: 13
v_call: TRBV20-1
cdr3_aa: CSALHLGTDTQYF

j_call: TRBJ1-6
cdr3_length: 13
v_call: TRBV6-1
cdr3_aa: CASRNGENSPLHF

j_call: TRBJ2-7
cdr3_length: 16
v_call: TRBV28
cdr3_aa: CASSGLRDGGTYEQYF

j_call: TRBJ2-7
cdr3_length: 16
v_call: TRBV6-2/TRBV6-3
cdr3_aa: CASTPGLAGGSYEQYF

j_call: TRBJ2-1
cdr3_length: 18
v_call: TRBV2
cdr3_aa: CASSELAGGRSSYNEQFF

j_call: TRBJ2-3
cdr3_length: 16
v_call: TRBV11-1
cdr3_aa: CASSLANRRGTDTQYF

j_call: TRBJ1-5
cdr3_length: 17
v_call: TRBV19
cdr3_aa: CASSIPRGRRSNQPQHF

j_call: TRBJ2-2
cdr3_length: 14
v_call: TRBV7-2
cdr3_aa: CASSLSLSPGELFF

j_call: TRBJ2-7
cdr3_length: 17
v_call: TRBV7-9
cdr3_aa: CASSPPSGSFVRYEQYF

j_call: TRBJ2-1
cdr3_length: 15
v_call: TRBV19
cdr3_aa: CASESRGRIYNEQFF

j_call: TRBJ2-7
cdr3_length: 14
v_call: TRBV7-2
cdr3_aa: CASSSQRSSYEQYF

j_call: TRBJ2-7
cdr3_length: 14
v_call: TRBV20-1
cdr3_aa: CSARGGQGAYEQYF

j_call: TRBJ2-5
cdr3_length: 13
v_call: TRBV20-1
cdr3_aa: CSARGTNSGTQYF

j_call: TRBJ1-5
cdr3_length: 15
v_call: TRBV5-1
cdr3_aa: CASSSDGTSNQPQHF

j_call: TRBJ1-1
cdr3_length: 15
v_call: TRBV15
cdr3_aa: CATSTLGQGDTEAFF

j_call: TRBJ2-7
cdr3_length: 14
v_call: TRBV3-1
cdr3_aa: CASSPQTSLYEQYF

j_call: TRBJ2-7
cdr3_length: 13
v_call: TRBV6-2/TRBV6-3
cdr3_aa: CASRGTGVYEQYF

j_call: TRBJ1-2
cdr3_length: 13
v_call: TRBV5-1
cdr3_aa: CASSLVGDYGYTF

j_call: TRBJ2-7
cdr3_length: 14
v_call: TRBV5-6
cdr3_aa: CASSGAGTPYEQYF

j_call: TRBJ1-1
cdr3_length: 13
v_call: TRBV12-3/TRBV12-4
cdr3_aa: CASSRQLSTEAFF

j_call: TRBJ1-1
cdr3_length: 12
v_call: TRBV28
cdr3_aa: CASTGQWTEAFF

j_call: TRBJ2-7
cdr3_length: 14
v_call: TRBV10-3
cdr3_aa: CAISQGGGRYEQYF

j_call: TRBJ2-7
cdr3_length: 14
v_call: TRBV2
cdr3_aa: CASSDLAESYEQYF

j_call: TRBJ2-3
cdr3_length: 16
v_call: TRBV7-2
cdr3_aa: CASSLISGSRSDTQYF

j_call: TRBJ2-1
cdr3_length: 15
v_call: TRBV20-1
cdr3_aa: CSASHSGSPYNEQFF

j_call: TRBJ2-3
cdr3_length: 16
v_call: TRBV11-2
cdr3_aa: CASSATRDQPTDTQYF

j_call: TRBJ1-2
cdr3_length: 14
v_call: TRBV2
cdr3_aa: CASPQGKNSYGYTF

j_call: TRBJ2-5
cdr3_length: 19
v_call: TRBV4-1
cdr3_aa: CASSQFPGGSLDPSETQYF

j_call: TRBJ2-1
cdr3_length: 16
v_call: TRBV12-3/TRBV12-4
cdr3_aa: CASSQLVGGGYNEQFF

j_call: TRBJ1-3
cdr3_length: 17
v_call: TRBV3-1
cdr3_aa: CASSQGRRAGAGNTIYF

j_call: TRBJ1-4
cdr3_length: 19
v_call: TRBV4-1
cdr3_aa: CASSDLRAGIIGKDEKLFF

j_call: TRBJ2-7
cdr3_length: 12
v_call: TRBV12-3/TRBV12-4
cdr3_aa: CASSPTGGEQYF

j_call: TRBJ2-5
cdr3_length: 19
v_call: TRBV7-8
cdr3_aa: CASSLGRGLAGVWKVTQYF

j_call: TRBJ2-7
cdr3_length: 11
v_call: TRBV18
cdr3_aa: CASSPTEEQYF

j_call: TRBJ2-5
cdr3_length: 14
v_call: TRBV12-3/TRBV12-4
cdr3_aa: CASSWDDLWETQYF

j_call: TRBJ2-5
cdr3_length: 14
v_call: TRBV20-1
cdr3_aa: CSANGLGSQETQYF

j_call: TRBJ2-5
cdr3_length: 16
v_call: TRBV3-1
cdr3_aa: CASSHPRTSWMETQYF

j_call: TRBJ1-3
cdr3_length: 14
v_call: TRBV5-1
cdr3_aa: CASSPTGTGNTIYF

j_call: TRBJ2-2
cdr3_length: 14
v_call: TRBV28
cdr3_aa: CASLTSGYTGELFF

j_call: TRBJ1-2
cdr3_length: 14
v_call: TRBV6-1
cdr3_aa: CASSVDRRGYGYTF

j_call: TRBJ2-7
cdr3_length: 13
v_call: TRBV7-3
cdr3_aa: CASTPGTSYEQYF

j_call: TRBJ1-4
cdr3_length: 17
v_call: TRBV18
cdr3_aa: CASSPSMAGTGSEKLFF

j_call: TRBJ2-5
cdr3_length: 16
v_call: TRBV4-1
cdr3_aa: CASSQWTSRRWETQYF

j_call: TRBJ2-7
cdr3_length: 12
v_call: TRBV29-1
cdr3_aa: CSVGQGVDEQYF

j_call: TRBJ2-4
cdr3_length: 15
v_call: TRBV5-8
cdr3_aa: CASSVGQGVKNIQYF

j_call: TRBJ2-5
cdr3_length: 15
v_call: TRBV11-3
cdr3_aa: CASSLAVRAQETQYF

j_call: TRBJ1-1
cdr3_length: 12
v_call: TRBV28
cdr3_aa: CASSLGDTEAFF

j_call: TRBJ2-6
cdr3_length: 14
v_call: TRBV29-1
cdr3_aa: CSVIEQAGANVLTF

j_call: TRBJ2-7
cdr3_length: 13
v_call: TRBV6-1
cdr3_aa: CASSEQHEYEQYF

j_call: TRBJ1-5
cdr3_length: 14
v_call: TRBV12-3/TRBV12-4
cdr3_aa: CASSPTGGEQPQHF